Sequencing of this T cell receptor (beta chain) was carried out in a study of identical twins. Overall study findings and caveats: The abundant beta clonotypes from cord blood had fewer insertions, and memory repertoires had none of this.

In regard to this clonotype: The antigen remains undetermined.

Germline V CDR1 and CDR2: LGHDT, YNNKEL (reference sequence). The J segment lost 7 bases and the V segment lost 4 bases, leaving 12 bases of the junction unmatched. This CDR3 spans 16 amino acids. After template switching added a universal primer site, the resulting cDNA carried unique molecular identifiers. TCRdb reanalysed the 5' RACE reads using MiXCR and keeps one entry per CDR3 protein. The table has hundreds of thousands of distinct CDR3 sequences, 6.1% seen once. This sequence originates from a man aged 18 to 30 in good health. The chain carries TRBV3-1 and TRBJ2-3; TRBD2 aligns across 9 bases. The material sequenced was naive T cells sorted from blood. The CDR3 nucleotides are TGTGCCAGCAGCCGGGCGGGGAGCGGGAGGAGAAATACGCAGTATTTT. It specifies CASSRAGSGRRNTQYF.